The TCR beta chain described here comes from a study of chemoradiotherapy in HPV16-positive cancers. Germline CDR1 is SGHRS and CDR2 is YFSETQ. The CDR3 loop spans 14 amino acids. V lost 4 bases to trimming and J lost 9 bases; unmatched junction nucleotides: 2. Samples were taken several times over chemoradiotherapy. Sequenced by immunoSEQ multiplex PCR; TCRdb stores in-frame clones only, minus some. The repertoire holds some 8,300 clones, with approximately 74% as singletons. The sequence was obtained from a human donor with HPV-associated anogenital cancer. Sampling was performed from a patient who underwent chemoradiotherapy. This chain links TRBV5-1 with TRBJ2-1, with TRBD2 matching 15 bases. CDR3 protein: CASSTGLAGGEQFF. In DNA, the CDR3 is TGCGCCAGCAGCACGGGACTAGCGGGAGGTGAGCAGTTCTTC.